This entry features one TCR beta chain sequence. As yet, its antigen is unknown. Trimming took 9 bases from V and 6 from J, leaving 17 bases between them. The germline V gene has CDR1 KGHSH and CDR2 LQKENI. This CDR3 is 13 amino acids long. Repertoires were generated with immunoSEQ multiplex PCR, while TCRdb's copy carries only in-frame clones and drops some. The sample lists tens of thousands of clones; approximately 85% were seen once. This sample is drawn from a study of T cells in localized non-small cell lung cancer. Study outcomes and limitations: The study linked higher blood T cell density to longer overall survival.

This TCR was sampled from a man aged 40-75 years with stage I lung adenocarcinoma. The specimen comprised peripheral blood, sampled before any cancer treatment. The genes are TRBV18 and TRBJ1-2, with D tentatively TRBD1 (5 bases). CDR3 bases: TGTGCCAGTGCGGGGGTTCAGAGGGATGGCTACACCTTC. As protein: CASAGVQRDGYTF. The entire variable domain, with the rest obtained from reference TRBV18 and TRBJ1-2, is as follows: NAGVMQNPRHLVRRRGQEARLRCSPMKGHSHVYWYRQLPEEGLKFMVYLQKENIIDESGMPKERFSAEFPKEGPSILRIQQVVRGDSAAYFCASAGVQRDGYTFGSGTRLTVV.